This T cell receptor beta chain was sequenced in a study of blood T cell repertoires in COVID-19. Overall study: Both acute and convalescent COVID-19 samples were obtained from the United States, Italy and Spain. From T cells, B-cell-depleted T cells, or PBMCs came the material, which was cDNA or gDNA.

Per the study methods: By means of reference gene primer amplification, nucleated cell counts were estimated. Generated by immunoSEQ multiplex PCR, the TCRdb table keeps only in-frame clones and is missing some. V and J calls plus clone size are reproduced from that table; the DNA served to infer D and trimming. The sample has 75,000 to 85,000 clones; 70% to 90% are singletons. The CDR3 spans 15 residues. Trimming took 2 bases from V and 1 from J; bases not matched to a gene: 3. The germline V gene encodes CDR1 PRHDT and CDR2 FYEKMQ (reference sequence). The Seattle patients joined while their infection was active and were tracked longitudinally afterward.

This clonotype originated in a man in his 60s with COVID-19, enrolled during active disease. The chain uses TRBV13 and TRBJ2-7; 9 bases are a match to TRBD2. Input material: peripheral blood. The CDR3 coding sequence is TGTGCCAGCAGCTTACAGGGACTAGCTTCCTACGAGCAGTACTTC. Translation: CASSLQGLASYEQYF. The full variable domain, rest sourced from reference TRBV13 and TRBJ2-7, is AAGVIQSPRHLIKEKRETATLKCYPIPRHDTVYWYQQGPGQDPQFLISFYEKMQSDKGSIPDRFSAQQFSDYHSELNMSSLELGDSALYFCASSLQGLASYEQYFGPGTRLTVT.